The text below deals with one T cell receptor beta chain. These data come from a study of T cell changes during pregnancy in multiple sclerosis. Profiled with immunoSEQ multiplex PCR; TCRdb holds only in-frame clones, not every one. Altogether 50,000 to 75,000 clones are present, more than 85% being singletons, with the ten largest covering about 3%. The sample here was peripheral blood, taken in the third trimester of pregnancy. This sequence was found in a female donor in good health, enrolled as a control in a pregnancy study.

The CDR3 region is CASVSGETQYF. The CDR3 DNA sequence: TGTGCCAGCGTGAGTGGAGAGACCCAGTACTTC. V and J are TRBV2 and TRBJ2-5, with D hard to call. Germline CDR1 reads SNHLY; CDR2 reads FYNNEI. Trimming took off 8 bases at V and 4 bases at J, with 8 bases between the two ends. The CDR3 covers 11 residues.